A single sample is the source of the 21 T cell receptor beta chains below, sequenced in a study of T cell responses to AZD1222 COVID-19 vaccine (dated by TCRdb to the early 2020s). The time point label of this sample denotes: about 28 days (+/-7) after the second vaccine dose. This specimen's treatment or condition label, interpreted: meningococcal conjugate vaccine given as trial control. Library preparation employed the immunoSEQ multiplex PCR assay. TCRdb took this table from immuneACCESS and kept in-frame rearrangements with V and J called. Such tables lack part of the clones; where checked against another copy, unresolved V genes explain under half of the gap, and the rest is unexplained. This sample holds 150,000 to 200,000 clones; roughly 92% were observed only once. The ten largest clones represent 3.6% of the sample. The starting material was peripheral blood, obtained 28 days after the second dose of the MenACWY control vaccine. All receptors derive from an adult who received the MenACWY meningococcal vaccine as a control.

The CDR3 loop reads CASGGGGDQPQHF. The CDR3 DNA reads as TGTGCCAGCGGGGGAGGGGGCGATCAGCCCCAGCATTTT. This chain connects TRBV9 to TRBJ1-5; 7 bases are a match to TRBD1. CDR1 SGDLS and CDR2 YYNGEE come from the germline V gene. There are 13 residues in the CDR3. The V gene end was trimmed by 7 bases and the J gene end by 5 bases; junction bases not matched to a gene: 6.

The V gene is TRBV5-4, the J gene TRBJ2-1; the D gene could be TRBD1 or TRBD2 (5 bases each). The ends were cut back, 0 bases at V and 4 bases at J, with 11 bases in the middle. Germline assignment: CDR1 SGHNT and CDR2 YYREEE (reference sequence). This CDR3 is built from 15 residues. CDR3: CASSLAGQGYNEQFF. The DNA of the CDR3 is TGTGCCAGCAGCTTGGCGGGGCAGGGTTACAATGAGCAGTTCTTC. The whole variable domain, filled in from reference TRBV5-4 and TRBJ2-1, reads ETGVTQSPTHLIKTRGQQVTLRCSSQSGHNTVSWYQQALGQGPQFIFQYYREEENGRGNFPPRFSGLQFPNYSSELNVNALELDDSALYLCASSLAGQGYNEQFFGPGTRLTVL.

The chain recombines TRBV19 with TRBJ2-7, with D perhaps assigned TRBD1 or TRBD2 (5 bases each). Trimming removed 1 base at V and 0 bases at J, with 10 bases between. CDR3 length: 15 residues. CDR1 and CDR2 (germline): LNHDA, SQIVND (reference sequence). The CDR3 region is CASSIGGRNSYEQYF. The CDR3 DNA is TGTGCCAGTAGTATAGGGGGACGGAACTCCTACGAGCAGTACTTC.

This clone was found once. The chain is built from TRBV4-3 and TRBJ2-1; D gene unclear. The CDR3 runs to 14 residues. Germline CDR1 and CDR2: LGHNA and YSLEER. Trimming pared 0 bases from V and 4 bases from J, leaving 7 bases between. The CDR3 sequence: CASSQDHRYNEQFF. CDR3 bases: TGCGCCAGCAGCCAAGATCACAGATACAATGAGCAGTTCTTC.

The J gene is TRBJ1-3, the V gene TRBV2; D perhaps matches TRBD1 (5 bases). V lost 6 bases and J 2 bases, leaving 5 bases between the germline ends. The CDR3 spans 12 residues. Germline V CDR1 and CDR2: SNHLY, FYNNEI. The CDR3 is CASRGPGNTIYF. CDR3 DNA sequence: TGTGCCAGCAGGGGACCTGGAAACACCATATATTTT.

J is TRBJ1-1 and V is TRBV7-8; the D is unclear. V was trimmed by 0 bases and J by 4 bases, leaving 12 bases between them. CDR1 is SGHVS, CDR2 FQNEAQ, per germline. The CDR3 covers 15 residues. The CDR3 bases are TGTGCCAGCAGCTTAGCCGCAGAGTTGGGCACTGAAGCTTTCTTT. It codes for CASSLAAELGTEAFF.

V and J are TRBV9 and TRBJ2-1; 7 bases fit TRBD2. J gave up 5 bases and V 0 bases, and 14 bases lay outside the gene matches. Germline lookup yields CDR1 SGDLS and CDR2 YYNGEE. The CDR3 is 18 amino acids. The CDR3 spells CASSVAPLGRLRDNEQFF. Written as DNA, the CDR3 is TGTGCCAGCAGCGTAGCTCCCCTCGGGAGGCTCCGGGACAATGAGCAGTTCTTC.

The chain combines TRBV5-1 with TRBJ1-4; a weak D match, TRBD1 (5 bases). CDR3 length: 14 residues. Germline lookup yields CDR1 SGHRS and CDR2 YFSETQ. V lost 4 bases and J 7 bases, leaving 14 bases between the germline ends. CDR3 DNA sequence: TGCGCCAGCAGCGCCGGGACCCAAACTGAAAAACTGTTTTTT. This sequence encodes CASSAGTQTEKLFF.

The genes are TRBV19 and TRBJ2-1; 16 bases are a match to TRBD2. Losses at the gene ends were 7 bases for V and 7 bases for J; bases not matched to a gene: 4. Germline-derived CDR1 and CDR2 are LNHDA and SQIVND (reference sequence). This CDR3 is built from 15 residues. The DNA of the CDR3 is TGTGCCAGTACCCCGGGACTAGCGGGAGGGAATGAGCAGTTCTTC. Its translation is CASTPGLAGGNEQFF.

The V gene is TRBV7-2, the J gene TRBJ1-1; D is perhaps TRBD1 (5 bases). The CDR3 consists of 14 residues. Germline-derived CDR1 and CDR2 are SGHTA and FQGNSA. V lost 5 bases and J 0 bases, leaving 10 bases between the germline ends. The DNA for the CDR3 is TGTGCCAGCAGCAGTTGGGGGGTGAACACTGAAGCTTTCTTT. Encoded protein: CASSSWGVNTEAFF.

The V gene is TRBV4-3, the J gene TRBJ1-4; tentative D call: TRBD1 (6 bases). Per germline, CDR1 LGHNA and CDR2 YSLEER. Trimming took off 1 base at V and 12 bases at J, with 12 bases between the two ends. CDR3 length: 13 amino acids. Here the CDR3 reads CASSQALEGELFF. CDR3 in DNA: TGCGCCAGCAGCCAAGCCTTGGAGGGGGAACTGTTTTTT.

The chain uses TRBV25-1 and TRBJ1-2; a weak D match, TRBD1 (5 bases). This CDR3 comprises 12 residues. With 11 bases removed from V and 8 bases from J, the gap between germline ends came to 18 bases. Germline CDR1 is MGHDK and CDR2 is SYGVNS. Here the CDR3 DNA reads TGTGCCTCAGGGACCCCGAACGGGGGCTACACCTTC. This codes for CASGTPNGGYTF.

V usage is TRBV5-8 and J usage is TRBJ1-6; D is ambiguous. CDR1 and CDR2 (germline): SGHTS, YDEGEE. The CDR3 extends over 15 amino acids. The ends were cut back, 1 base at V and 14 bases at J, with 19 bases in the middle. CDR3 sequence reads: CASSLRRTASQTLHF. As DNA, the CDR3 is TGTGCCAGCAGCTTGAGAAGGACCGCGTCTCAGACCCTCCACTTT. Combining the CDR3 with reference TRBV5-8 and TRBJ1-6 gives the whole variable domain EAGVTQSPTHLIKTRGQQATLRCSPISGHTSVYWYQQALGLGLQFLLWYDEGEERNRGNFPPRFSGRQFPNYSSELNVNALELEDSALYLCASSLRRTASQTLHFGNGTRLTVT.

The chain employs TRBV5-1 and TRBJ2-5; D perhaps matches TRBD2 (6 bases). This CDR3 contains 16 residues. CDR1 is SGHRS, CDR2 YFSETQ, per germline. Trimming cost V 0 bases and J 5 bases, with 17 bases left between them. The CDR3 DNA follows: TGCGCCAGCAGCTTGGGCCCGGTGGGGAGCGGGGAGACCCAGTACTTC. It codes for CASSLGPVGSGETQYF.

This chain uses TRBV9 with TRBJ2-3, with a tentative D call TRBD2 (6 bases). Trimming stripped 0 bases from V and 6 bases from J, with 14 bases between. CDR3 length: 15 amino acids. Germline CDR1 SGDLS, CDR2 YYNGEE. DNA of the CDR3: TGTGCCAGCAGCGTAGGTGGGGACTCGGCCGATACGCAGTATTTT. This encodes CASSVGGDSADTQYF. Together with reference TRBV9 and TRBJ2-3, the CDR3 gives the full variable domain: DSGVTQTPKHLITATGQRVTLRCSPRSGDLSVYWYQQSLDQGLQFLIQYYNGEERAKGNILERFSAQQFPDLHSELNLSSLELGDSALYFCASSVGGDSADTQYFGPGTRLTVL.

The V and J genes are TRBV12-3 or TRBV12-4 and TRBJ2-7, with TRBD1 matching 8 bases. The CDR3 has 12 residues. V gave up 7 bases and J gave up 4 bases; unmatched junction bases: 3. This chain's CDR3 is CASKGQEYEQYF. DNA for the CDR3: TGTGCCAGCAAGGGACAGGAGTACGAGCAGTACTTC.

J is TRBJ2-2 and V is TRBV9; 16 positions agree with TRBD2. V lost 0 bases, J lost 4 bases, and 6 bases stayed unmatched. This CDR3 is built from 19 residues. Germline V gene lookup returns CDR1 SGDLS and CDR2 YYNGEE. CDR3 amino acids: CASSVGGLAGGPGTGELFF. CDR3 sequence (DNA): TGTGCCAGCAGCGTAGGGGGACTAGCGGGAGGGCCGGGCACCGGGGAGCTGTTTTTT.

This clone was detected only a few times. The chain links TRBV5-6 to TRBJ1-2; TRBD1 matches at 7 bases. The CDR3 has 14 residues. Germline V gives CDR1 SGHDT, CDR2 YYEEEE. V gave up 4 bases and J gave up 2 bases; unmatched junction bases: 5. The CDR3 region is CASSVGQNNYGYTF. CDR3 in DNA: TGTGCCAGCAGCGTGGGACAGAACAACTATGGCTACACCTTC.

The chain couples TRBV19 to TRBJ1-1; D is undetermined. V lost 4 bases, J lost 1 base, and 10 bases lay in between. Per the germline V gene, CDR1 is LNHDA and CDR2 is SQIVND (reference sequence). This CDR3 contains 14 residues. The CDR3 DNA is TGTGCCAGTAGTAAGGCCCCAAAGAACACTGAAGCTTTCTTT. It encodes CASSKAPKNTEAFF.

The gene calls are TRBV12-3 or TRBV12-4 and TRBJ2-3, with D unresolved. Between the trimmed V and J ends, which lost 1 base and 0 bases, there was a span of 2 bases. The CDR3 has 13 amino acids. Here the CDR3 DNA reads TGTGCCAGCAGTTTAGGGAGCACAGATACGCAGTATTTT. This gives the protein CASSLGSTDTQYF.

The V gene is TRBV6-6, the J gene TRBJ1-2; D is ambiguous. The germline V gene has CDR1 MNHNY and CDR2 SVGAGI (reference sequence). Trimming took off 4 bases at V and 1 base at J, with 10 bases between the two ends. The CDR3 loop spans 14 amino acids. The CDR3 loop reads CASSSGNHNYGYTF. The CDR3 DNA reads TGTGCCAGCAGTTCGGGAAACCATAACTATGGCTACACCTTC.